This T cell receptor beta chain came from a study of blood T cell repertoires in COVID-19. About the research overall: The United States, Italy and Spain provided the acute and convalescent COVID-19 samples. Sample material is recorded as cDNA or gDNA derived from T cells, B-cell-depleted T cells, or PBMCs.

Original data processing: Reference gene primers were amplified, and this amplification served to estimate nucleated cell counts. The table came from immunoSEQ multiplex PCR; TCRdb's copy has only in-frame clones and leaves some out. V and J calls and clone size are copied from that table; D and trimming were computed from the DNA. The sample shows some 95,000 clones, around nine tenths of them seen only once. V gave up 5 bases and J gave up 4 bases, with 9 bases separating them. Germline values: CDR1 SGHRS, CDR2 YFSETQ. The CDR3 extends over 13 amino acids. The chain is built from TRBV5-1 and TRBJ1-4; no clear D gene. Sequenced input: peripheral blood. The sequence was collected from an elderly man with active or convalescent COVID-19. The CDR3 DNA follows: TGCGCCAGCAGTGGGCAGGATAATGAAAAACTGTTTTTT. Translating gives CASSGQDNEKLFF.